The T cell receptor (beta chain) described here comes from a study of Graves' ophthalmopathy and Graves' hyperthyroidism. Notes on the study in general: Ophthalmopathy and stable hyperthyroidism were discriminated by a 13-signature model, with 87.88% sensitivity and approximately 77% specificity. Blood also contained most of the expanded thyroid clonotypes above 0.001 frequency.

Germline assignment: CDR1 SGHTA and CDR2 FQGNSA. The CDR3 has 13 amino acids. Trimming took 9 bases from V and 6 from J; bases not matched to a gene: 9. The authors amplified TCR beta CDR3 regions from RNA transcripts. First-round RT-PCR with HTBI primers preceded a second-round multiplex PCR. One entry per CDR3 protein, called by TCRdb with MiXCR from the multiplex PCR reads. The table records over a million distinct CDR3 sequences, roughly 35% of them present only once. Concerning this clonotype itself: Its target is unknown.

This sequence originates from an adult man with Graves' hyperthyroidism. V gene TRBV7-2 combines with J gene TRBJ2-7; 9 bases are shared with TRBD1. The sequencing input was peripheral blood or thyroid tissue (not recorded which). CDR3 sequence: CARTGGNVGEQYF. The CDR3 DNA reads as TGTGCCAGGACAGGGGGAAATGTAGGCGAGCAGTACTTC.